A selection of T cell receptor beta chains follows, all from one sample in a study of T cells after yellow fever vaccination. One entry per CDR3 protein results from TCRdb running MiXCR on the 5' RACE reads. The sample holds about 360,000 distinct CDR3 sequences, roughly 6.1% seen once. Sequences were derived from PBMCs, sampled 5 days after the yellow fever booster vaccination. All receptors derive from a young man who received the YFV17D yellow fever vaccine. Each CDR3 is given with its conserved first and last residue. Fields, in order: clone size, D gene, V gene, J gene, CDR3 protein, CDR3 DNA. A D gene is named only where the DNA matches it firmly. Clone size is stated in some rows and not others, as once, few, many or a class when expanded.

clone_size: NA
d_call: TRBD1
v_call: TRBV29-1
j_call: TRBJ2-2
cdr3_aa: CGVDETGGTGELFF
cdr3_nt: TGCGGCGTTGATGAGACAGGGGGCACCGGGGAGCTGTTTTTT

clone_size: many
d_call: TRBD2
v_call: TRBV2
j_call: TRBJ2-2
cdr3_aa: CASSGGAGGPTTGELFF
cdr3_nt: TGTGCCAGCAGTGGTGGTGCGGGAGGGCCAACCACCGGGGAGCTGTTTTTT

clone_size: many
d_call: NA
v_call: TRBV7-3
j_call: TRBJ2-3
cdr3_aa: CASSLQGASSTDTQYF
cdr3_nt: TGTGCCAGCAGCCTCCAAGGGGCTAGCAGCACAGATACGCAGTATTTT

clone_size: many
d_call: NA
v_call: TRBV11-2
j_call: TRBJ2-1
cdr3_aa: CASSLVTESNEQFF
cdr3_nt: TGTGCCAGCAGCTTAGTAACGGAGTCCAATGAGCAGTTCTTC

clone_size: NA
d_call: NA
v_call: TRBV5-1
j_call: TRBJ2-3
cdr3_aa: CASSPRSDRRTDTQYF
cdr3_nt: TGCGCCAGCAGCCCTCGCTCGGACAGACGCACAGATACGCAGTATTTT

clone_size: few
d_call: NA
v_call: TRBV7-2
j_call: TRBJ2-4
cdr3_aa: CASSLERRSGIQYF
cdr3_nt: TGTGCCAGCAGCTTGGAGCGGAGAAGCGGGATTCAGTACTTC

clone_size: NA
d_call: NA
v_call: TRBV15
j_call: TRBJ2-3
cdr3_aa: CATRQSGVTDTQYF
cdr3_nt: TGTGCCACCAGACAATCGGGGGTCACAGATACGCAGTATTTT

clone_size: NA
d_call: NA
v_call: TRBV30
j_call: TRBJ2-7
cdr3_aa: CAWGVAPLEVEQYF
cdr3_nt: TGTGCCTGGGGTGTTGCGCCCCTGGAAGTGGAGCAGTACTTC

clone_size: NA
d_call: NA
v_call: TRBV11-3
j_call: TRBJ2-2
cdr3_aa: CASSHLNTGELFF
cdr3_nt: TGTGCCAGCTCTCACTTAAACACCGGGGAGCTGTTTTTT

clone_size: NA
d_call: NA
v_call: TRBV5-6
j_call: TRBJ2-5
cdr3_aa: CASSVSTGKTQYF
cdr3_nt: TGTGCCAGCAGCGTATCGACAGGCAAGACCCAGTACTTC

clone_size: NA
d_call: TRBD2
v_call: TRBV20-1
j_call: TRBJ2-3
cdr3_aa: CSAPGRGNTDTQYF
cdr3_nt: TGCAGTGCCCCTGGGCGGGGGAACACAGATACGCAGTATTTT

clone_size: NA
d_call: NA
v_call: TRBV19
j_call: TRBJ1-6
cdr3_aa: CASRIIRDLGGGSYNSPLHF
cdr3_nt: TGTGCCAGTAGAATCATCCGGGACCTCGGAGGTGGCTCCTATAATTCACCCCTCCACTTT

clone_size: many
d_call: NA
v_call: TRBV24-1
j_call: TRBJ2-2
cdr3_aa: CATSEFSAGELFF
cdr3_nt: TGTGCCACCAGTGAGTTTTCGGCCGGGGAGCTGTTTTTT

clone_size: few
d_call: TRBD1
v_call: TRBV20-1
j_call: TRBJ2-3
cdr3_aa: CSAREGQGKDTQYF
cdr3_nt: TGCAGTGCTAGAGAGGGACAGGGAAAAGATACGCAGTATTTT

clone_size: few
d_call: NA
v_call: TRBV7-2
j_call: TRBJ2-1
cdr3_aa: CASRLGGSLYNEQFF
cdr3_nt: TGTGCCAGCAGACTCGGAGGGTCTCTCTACAATGAGCAGTTCTTC

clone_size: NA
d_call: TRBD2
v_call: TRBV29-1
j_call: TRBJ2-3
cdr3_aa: CSVEARIWTSAGEVTADTQYF
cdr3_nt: TGCAGCGTTGAAGCCAGGATTTGGACTAGCGCGGGAGAGGTTACGGCAGATACGCAGTATTTT

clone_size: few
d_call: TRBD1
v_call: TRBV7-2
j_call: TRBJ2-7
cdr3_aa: CASSPATGAEQYF
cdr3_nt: TGTGCCAGCAGCCCGGCGACAGGGGCCGAGCAGTACTTC

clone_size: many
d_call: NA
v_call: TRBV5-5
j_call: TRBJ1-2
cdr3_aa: CASSWELLEPNYGYTF
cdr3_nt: TGTGCCAGCAGCTGGGAACTACTAGAACCTAACTATGGCTACACCTTC

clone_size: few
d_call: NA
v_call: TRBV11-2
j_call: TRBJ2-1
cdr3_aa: CASNQLLAGWDEQFF
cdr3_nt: TGTGCCAGCAACCAGCTGCTGGCGGGGTGGGATGAGCAGTTCTTC

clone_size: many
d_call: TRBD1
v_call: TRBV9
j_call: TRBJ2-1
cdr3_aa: CASSVAQGARNEQFF
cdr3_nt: TGTGCCAGCAGCGTAGCTCAGGGGGCAAGGAATGAGCAGTTCTTC

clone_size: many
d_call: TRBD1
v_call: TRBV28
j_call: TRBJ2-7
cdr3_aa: CASSPGTGFSYEQYF
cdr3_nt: TGTGCCAGCAGTCCGGGGACAGGTTTTTCCTACGAGCAGTACTTC